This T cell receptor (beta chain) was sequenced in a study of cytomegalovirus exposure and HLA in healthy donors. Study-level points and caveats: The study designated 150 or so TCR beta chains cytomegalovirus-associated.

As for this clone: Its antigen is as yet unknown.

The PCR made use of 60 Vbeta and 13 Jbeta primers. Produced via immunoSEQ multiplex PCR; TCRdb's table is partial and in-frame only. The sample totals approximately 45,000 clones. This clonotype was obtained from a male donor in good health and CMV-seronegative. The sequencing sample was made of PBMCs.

CDR3 residues: CASSLEGTGNTIYF. CDR3 in DNA: TGCGCCAGCAGCTTGGAGGGGACTGGAAACACCATATATTTT. The genes are TRBV5-1 and TRBJ1-3; tentatively, D is TRBD1 (5 bases). The V and J ends lost 0 bases and 2 bases respectively, with 6 bases between them. CDR3 length: 14 amino acids. Germline V gene lookup returns CDR1 SGHRS and CDR2 YFSETQ.